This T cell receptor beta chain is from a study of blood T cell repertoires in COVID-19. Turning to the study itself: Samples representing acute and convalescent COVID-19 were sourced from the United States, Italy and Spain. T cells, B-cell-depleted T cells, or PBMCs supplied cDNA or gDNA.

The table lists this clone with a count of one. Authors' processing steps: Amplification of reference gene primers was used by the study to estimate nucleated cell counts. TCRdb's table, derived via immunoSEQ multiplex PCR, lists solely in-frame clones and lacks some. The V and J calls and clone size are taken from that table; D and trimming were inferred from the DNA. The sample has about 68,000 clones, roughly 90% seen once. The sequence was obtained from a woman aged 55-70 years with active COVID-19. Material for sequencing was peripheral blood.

The CDR3 here is CASRKKTSGQETQYF. Written as DNA, the CDR3 is TGTGCCAGCAGAAAAAAGACTAGCGGCCAAGAGACCCAGTACTTC. The chain links TRBV4-2 to TRBJ2-5; the match to TRBD2 covers 9 bases. The CDR3 loop spans 15 amino acids. Germline V CDR1 and CDR2: LGHNA, YNFKEQ. V shed 6 bases, J shed 1 base, and the junction held 6 bases outside the gene matches.